The sequence of this TCR beta chain was determined in a study of cytomegalovirus exposure and HLA in healthy donors. The CDR3 has 14 amino acids. J lost 3 bases, V lost 3 bases, and 1 base had no gene match. Per the germline V gene, CDR1 is MDHEN and CDR2 is SYDVKM. The study ran its PCR with 60 Vbeta and 13 Jbeta primers. Profiled with immunoSEQ multiplex PCR; TCRdb holds only in-frame clones, not every one. The table lists about 180,000 clones, approximately 80% of them singletons. The count of this clone is one. Its matching antigen is unknown. Study outcomes and limitations: As a later analysis showed, a missense DCLRE1C variant was linked to trimming of TCR beta V- and J-genes. An assumption of roughly uniform sequencing depth across donors underlay the presence/absence analyses. Some segments of the V type, notably TRBV6-2 and TRBV6-3, were excluded as indistinguishable. The study recorded 150 to 200 TCR beta chains that were cytomegalovirus-associated.

This sequence was found in a male donor in good health and CMV-seronegative. Sequenced material: PBMCs. The rearrangement links TRBV28 to TRBJ1-5; TRBD1 matches 8 bases. The CDR3 here is CASSLGQVNQPQHF. The CDR3 DNA reads TGTGCCAGCAGTTTGGGACAGGTCAATCAGCCCCAGCATTTT.